The T cell receptor (beta chain) under discussion was sequenced for a study of identical twins. General study results and limits: Out-of-frame alpha sequences common to twins exhibited a surplus of low generation probability.

TCRdb reprocessed the 5' RACE reads with MiXCR, giving one entry per CDR3 protein. The sample yields 450,000 or so distinct CDR3 sequences, about a fifth seen once. Points on this clonotype: Its antigen is unidentified.

CDR1 is LGHNA, CDR2 YSLEER, per germline. Deletions cut 1 base from V and 9 bases from J, with 13 bases between. The length of the CDR3 is 15 residues. The chain joins TRBV4-3 to TRBJ1-6; D possibly corresponds to TRBD1 (6 bases). What was sequenced was naive T cells sorted from blood. This clonotype originated in a man in his forties or fifties in good health. Here the CDR3 DNA reads TGCGCCAGCAGCCAAGGTCCAGGGGAAGTTTCACCCCTCCACTTT. Amino acid sequence: CASSQGPGEVSPLHF.